This TCR beta chain emerged from a study of OX40 agonist ivuxolimab in advanced cancers. Study overall: Ivuxolimab was delivered to patients intravenously every 2 weeks at doses spanning 0.01 to 10 mg/kg.

The protocol was immunoSEQ multiplex PCR, while the TCRdb copy is restricted to in-frame clones and leaves out a portion. Of tens of thousands of clones listed, about nine tenths are singletons. General study results and limits: At 0.1-3.0 mg/kg, partial responders had clonal expansion among the lowest observed. At doses 0.1 to 3.0 mg/kg, CD4+ and CD8+ clones expanded.

As regards this clone: Its target is unknown.

The sequence came from an adult with an advanced solid tumor such as melanoma, head and neck, liver or kidney cancer. Sample: CD4+ or CD8+ T cells sorted from blood, taken in a trial of the OX40 agonist ivuxolimab.

The CDR3 protein is CASSLTGGGPYEQYF. CDR3 nucleotide sequence: TGTGCCAGCAGTTTAACAGGGGGGGGCCCCTACGAGCAGTACTTC. The gene calls are TRBV27 and TRBJ2-7; D possibly corresponds to TRBD1 (8 bases). There are 15 residues in the CDR3. From germline, CDR1 is MNHEY and CDR2 SMNVEV (reference sequence). Trimming left V 2 bases short and J 2 bases short, with 13 bases between.